These T cell receptor beta chains were read from a single sample in a study of CD4 and CD8 cells across lung adenocarcinoma regions. One entry per CDR3 protein, called by TCRdb with MiXCR from the PCR reads. The profile shows approximately 9,000 distinct CDR3 sequences, roughly 50% of them singletons. The sequenced material came from CD8+ T cells from the margin of a lung tumor. All receptors derive from a female donor with lung adenocarcinoma. The CD4 and CD8 labels of this study may be unreliable. Both conserved end residues are part of each CDR3. D genes are given only for firm matches. Rows may omit the clone size; those that give it use once, few, many or a size class.

abundance: .; d_gene: .; j_gene: TRBJ2-1; v_gene: TRBV10-1; CDR3aa: CASSGSEAYNEQFF; CDR3nt: TGCGCCAGCAGTGGGAGTGAAGCCTACAATGAGCAGTTCTTC
abundance: medium-sized; d_gene: TRBD2; j_gene: TRBJ2-1; v_gene: TRBV27; CDR3aa: CASGTSGRALDEQFF; CDR3nt: TGTGCCAGCGGGACTAGCGGGAGGGCCTTGGATGAGCAGTTCTTC
abundance: .; d_gene: TRBD1; j_gene: TRBJ2-2; v_gene: TRBV6-1; CDR3aa: CASSRTGISTGELFF; CDR3nt: TGTGCCAGCAGTAGGACAGGGATTAGCACCGGGGAGCTGTTTTTT
abundance: .; d_gene: .; j_gene: TRBJ2-5; v_gene: TRBV27; CDR3aa: CASTRRGSETQYF; CDR3nt: TGTGCAAGCACCCGCCGTGGCTCAGAGACCCAGTACTTC
abundance: .; d_gene: TRBD2; j_gene: TRBJ2-2; v_gene: TRBV10-2; CDR3aa: CASRMSQRELARTGELFF; CDR3nt: TGCGCCAGCAGGATGAGTCAGCGGGAGCTCGCTCGTACCGGGGAGCTGTTTTTT
abundance: .; d_gene: .; j_gene: TRBJ2-6; v_gene: TRBV2; CDR3aa: CASSGLSSGANVLTF; CDR3nt: TGTGCCAGCAGTGGACTGAGCTCTGGGGCCAACGTCCTGACTTTC
abundance: .; d_gene: .; j_gene: TRBJ2-2; v_gene: TRBV19; CDR3aa: CASIRRTANTGELFF; CDR3nt: TGTGCCAGTATCCGTCGAACAGCGAACACCGGGGAGCTGTTTTTT
abundance: large; d_gene: .; j_gene: TRBJ2-1; v_gene: TRBV25-1; CDR3aa: CASSEYNARGNEQFF; CDR3nt: TGTGCCAGCAGTGAATATAATGCGCGGGGCAATGAGCAGTTCTTC
abundance: .; d_gene: .; j_gene: TRBJ2-3; v_gene: TRBV5-1; CDR3aa: CASSLSRGTDTQYF; CDR3nt: TGCGCCAGCAGCTTATCGCGGGGCACAGATACGCAGTATTTT
abundance: .; d_gene: TRBD2; j_gene: TRBJ2-4; v_gene: TRBV6-1; CDR3aa: CASSGGRAQNTQYF; CDR3nt: TGTGCGAGCAGCGGGGGCCGTGCCCAAAACACCCAGTACTTC
abundance: .; d_gene: TRBD1; j_gene: TRBJ1-1; v_gene: TRBV25-1; CDR3aa: CASNDRGITEAFF; CDR3nt: TGTGCCAGTAACGACAGGGGGATTACTGAAGCTTTCTTT
abundance: .; d_gene: TRBD2; j_gene: TRBJ2-1; v_gene: TRBV6-1; CDR3aa: CASSERGLAGGLEQFF; CDR3nt: TGTGCCAGCAGTGAAAGAGGACTAGCGGGAGGGCTTGAGCAGTTCTTC
abundance: many; d_gene: .; j_gene: TRBJ2-3; v_gene: TRBV6-4; CDR3aa: CASSTTGSSTDTQYF; CDR3nt: TGTGCCAGCTCTACGACAGGCTCTAGCACAGATACGCAGTATTTT
abundance: .; d_gene: .; j_gene: TRBJ2-5; v_gene: TRBV7-6; CDR3aa: CASSPTEIQETQYF; CDR3nt: TGTGCCAGCAGCCCAACGGAGATACAAGAGACCCAGTACTTC
abundance: .; d_gene: .; j_gene: TRBJ2-1; v_gene: TRBV27; CDR3aa: CASSLSRGLLNEQFF; CDR3nt: TGTGCCAGCAGTTTATCCAGGGGACTCCTAAATGAGCAGTTCTTC
abundance: .; d_gene: .; j_gene: TRBJ2-1; v_gene: TRBV6-5; CDR3aa: CASSYFPGRGNEQFF; CDR3nt: TGTGCCAGCAGTTACTTCCCAGGACGGGGGAATGAGCAGTTCTTC
abundance: .; d_gene: .; j_gene: TRBJ2-3; v_gene: TRBV25-1; CDR3aa: CAGSQAVSTNEQYF; CDR3nt: TGTGCGGGCAGCCAGGCTGTGAGCACAAATGAGCAGTATTTT
abundance: once; d_gene: .; j_gene: TRBJ2-7; v_gene: TRBV6-1; CDR3aa: CASTQAPLMIEQYF; CDR3nt: TGTGCCAGCACACAGGCCCCTCTAATGATCGAGCAGTACTTC
abundance: .; d_gene: TRBD2; j_gene: TRBJ2-3; v_gene: TRBV20-1; CDR3aa: CSADPLAVTDTQYF; CDR3nt: TGCAGTGCTGATCCTCTAGCGGTCACAGATACGCAGTATTTT